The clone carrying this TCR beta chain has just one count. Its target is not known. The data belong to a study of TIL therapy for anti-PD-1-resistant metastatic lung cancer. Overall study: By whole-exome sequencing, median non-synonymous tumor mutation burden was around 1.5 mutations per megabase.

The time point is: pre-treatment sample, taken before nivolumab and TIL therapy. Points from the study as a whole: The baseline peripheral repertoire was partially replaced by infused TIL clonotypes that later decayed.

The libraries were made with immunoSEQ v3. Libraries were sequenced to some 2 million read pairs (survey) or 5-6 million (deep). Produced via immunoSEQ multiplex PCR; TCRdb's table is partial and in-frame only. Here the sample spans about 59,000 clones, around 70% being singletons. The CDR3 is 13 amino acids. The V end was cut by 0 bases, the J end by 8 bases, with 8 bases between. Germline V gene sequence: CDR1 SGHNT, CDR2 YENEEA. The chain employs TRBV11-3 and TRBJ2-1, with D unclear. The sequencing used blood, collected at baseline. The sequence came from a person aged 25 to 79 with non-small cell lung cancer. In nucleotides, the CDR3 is TGTGCCAGCAGCTTAGAGGGTGTGGATGAGCAGTTCTTC. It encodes CASSLEGVDEQFF.